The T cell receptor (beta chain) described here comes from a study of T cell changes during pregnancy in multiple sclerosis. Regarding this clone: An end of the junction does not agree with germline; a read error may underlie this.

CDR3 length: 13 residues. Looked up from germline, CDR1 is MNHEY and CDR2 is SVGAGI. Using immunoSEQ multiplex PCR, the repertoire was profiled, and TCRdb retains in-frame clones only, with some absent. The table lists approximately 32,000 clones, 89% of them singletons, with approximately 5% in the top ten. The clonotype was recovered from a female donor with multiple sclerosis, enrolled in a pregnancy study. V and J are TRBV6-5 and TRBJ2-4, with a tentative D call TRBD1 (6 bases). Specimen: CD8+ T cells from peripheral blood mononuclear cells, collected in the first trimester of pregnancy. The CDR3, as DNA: TGTGCCAGCAGTTACACCTCAACAGGGTTCATGGACTTC. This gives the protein CASSYTSTGFMDF.